The present entry profiles one T cell receptor (beta chain) with its context. Its antigen is as yet unknown. This table comes from immunoSEQ multiplex PCR, and its TCRdb copy is limited to in-frame clones, with some not included. The sample lists about 140,000 clones, 70% to 90% occurring once. Trimming left V 6 bases short and J 1 base short, with 3 bases between. This CDR3 comprises 11 residues. The data derive from a study of T cell responses to AZD1222 COVID-19 vaccine. Overall study findings and caveats: After the peak T cell response, and only then, were repertoires sampled. Within unmutated variant regions lay the reported targets of nearly half of spike-specific TCRs.

Second-dose recipients at about 4 or about 12 weeks were treated as one pooled group. This receptor was obtained from an adult who received the AZD1222 COVID-19 vaccine. The sample consisted of peripheral blood, taken 28 days after the second AZD1222 dose. The chain joins TRBV12-3 or TRBV12-4 to TRBJ1-1; D gene uncertain. The DNA for the CDR3 is TGTGCCAGCAGAAGGAACACTGAAGCTTTCTTT. Translation gives CASRRNTEAFF.